This TCR beta chain was documented in a study of blood T cell repertoires in COVID-19. About the research overall: Whether acute or convalescent, the COVID-19 samples came from the United States, Italy and Spain. T cells, B-cell-depleted T cells, or PBMCs supplied cDNA or gDNA.

Original processing notes: Cell counts per sample came from amplifying reference gene primers. Sequencing was performed with immunoSEQ multiplex PCR; in TCRdb, only in-frame clones are kept and a portion is missing. D and trimming were read from the DNA, whereas the V and J calls and clone size are those reported in that table. This table holds 370,000 or so clones, 81% found once. CDR1 is LGHNA, CDR2 YNFKEQ, per germline. V was pared by 0 bases and J by 7 bases, with 16 bases between. The CDR3 extends over 16 amino acids. The chain joins TRBV4-2 to TRBJ2-4, with a weak D call TRBD2 (7 bases). The specimen was peripheral blood. The receptor's source is a human donor with acute or convalescent COVID-19. The donor label of this sample is uncertain. In DNA, the CDR3 is TGTGCCAGCAGCCAAGATAGAGGGGGGGTGAGGAACATTCAGTACTTC. It translates to CASSQDRGGVRNIQYF.